This T cell receptor beta chain was observed in a study of cytomegalovirus exposure and HLA in healthy donors. In the study overall: About 200 million T cells yielded 100 million to 130 million unique TCR beta sequences, as an earlier analysis found.

The CDR3 is 20 amino acids. V lost 2 bases and J 0 bases, leaving 25 bases between the germline ends. The PCR ran on 60 Vbeta and 13 Jbeta primers. Repertoires were generated with immunoSEQ multiplex PCR, while TCRdb's copy carries only in-frame clones and drops some. The top ten hold about 2.9% of the sample, which has tens of thousands of clones, approximately 78% seen once. About this clone itself: Its antigen is undetermined.

Study results and caveats: The authors judged a highly shared variant cluster likely a sequencing artifact. A previous analysis found most TCR beta V segments productive roughly 87% or roughly 30% of the time. When a later analysis compared HLA-associated TCR beta chains with equally common others, the HLA-associated chains turned out to be more clonally expanded and to have lower generation probabilities.

Sequenced input: PBMCs. The clonotype comes from a woman in her thirties in good health and CMV-seronegative. J is TRBJ2-5 and V is TRBV23-1; D is unresolved. TRBV23-1 is filed as an ORF, its function uncertain. The CDR3 nucleotides are TGCGCCAGCAGTCAAGCAGCCTCTGAGAGGTTATGTATGTACCAAGAGACCCAGTACTTC. Amino acids: CASSQAASERLCMYQETQYF.